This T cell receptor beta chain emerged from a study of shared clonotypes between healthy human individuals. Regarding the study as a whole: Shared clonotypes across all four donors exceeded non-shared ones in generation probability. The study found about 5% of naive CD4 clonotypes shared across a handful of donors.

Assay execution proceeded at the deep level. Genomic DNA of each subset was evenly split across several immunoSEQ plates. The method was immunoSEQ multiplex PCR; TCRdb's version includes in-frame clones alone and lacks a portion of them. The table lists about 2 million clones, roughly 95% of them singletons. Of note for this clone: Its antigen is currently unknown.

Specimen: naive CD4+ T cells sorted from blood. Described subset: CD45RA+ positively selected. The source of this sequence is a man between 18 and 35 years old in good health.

The CDR3 region has the DNA TGTGCCACCTCGACCCCGGGGCCAGGGGGGGGCGCAGAGCAGTACTTC. Translation gives CATSTPGPGGGAEQYF. The chain couples TRBV6-6 to TRBJ2-7; either TRBD1 or TRBD2 may fit D (7 bases each). Per germline, CDR1 MNHNY and CDR2 SVGAGI (reference sequence). The CDR3 extends over 16 amino acids. V lost 10 bases, J lost 7 bases, and 29 bases lay in between.